These 10 T cell receptor beta chains were all obtained from the same sample, sequenced in a study of CXCR3-negative and CXCR3-positive naive CD8 T cells. 5' RACE that incorporated UMI labels was used to prepare the TRB cDNA libraries. TCRdb re-called the 5' RACE reads, yielding one record per CDR3 amino acid sequence without DNA. The listing contains 45,000 to 60,000 distinct CDR3 sequences. Sequenced material: naive CXCR3- CD8+ T cells from blood. The subset here: CD45RO-CCR7+CD27+CD95- naive CD8+ T cells lacking CXCR3 (TNR3-). All receptors come from a human donor in good health. Some clones in this sample may be carry-over from other donors' samples.

This chain joins TRBV15 and TRBJ2-7; TCRdb gives TRBD2 as the D gene, but with no DNA this cannot be confirmed. Germline V gene lookup returns CDR1 LNHNV and CDR2 YYDKDF (reference sequence). The CDR3 runs to 17 residues. The CDR3 region is CATSTYLTVAGSDEQYF.

The chain combines TRBV7-3 with TRBJ2-6; lacking DNA, the TRBD1 call made by TCRdb goes unchecked. CDR1 and CDR2 (germline): SGHTA, FQGTGA. The CDR3 sequence is 17 residues long. CDR3 region: CASSLRTGLSGANVLTF.

V usage is TRBV4-3 and J usage is TRBJ2-2; TCRdb gives TRBD2 as the D gene, but with no DNA this cannot be confirmed. Germline assignment: CDR1 LGHNA and CDR2 YSLEER. The CDR3 spans 15 residues. CDR3 region: CASSRGGADTGELFF.

V usage is TRBV6-2 or TRBV6-3 and J usage is TRBJ2-3. The CDR3 has 14 residues. Germline CDR1 reads MNHEY; CDR2 reads SVGEGT. The CDR3 reads CASSPSSLTDTQYF.

The V gene is TRBV27, the J gene TRBJ1-1. The germline V gene encodes CDR1 MNHEY and CDR2 SMNVEV (reference sequence). The CDR3 runs to 14 residues. CDR3 residues: CASSLFWESTEAFF.

This CDR3 reads CASSLPGTGQETQYF. The chain recombines TRBV7-2 with TRBJ2-5; the D call of TRBD1 rests on TCRdb alone, since no DNA is present to check it. Germline V CDR1 and CDR2: SGHTA, FQGNSA. The CDR3 totals 15 residues.

The J gene is TRBJ2-7, the V gene TRBV3-1. This CDR3 has 13 residues. Germline CDR1 reads LGHDT; CDR2 reads YNNKEL (reference sequence). The CDR3 protein is CASSHGRSYEQYF.

The chain couples TRBV7-9 to TRBJ2-1; the TRBD1 assignment by TCRdb is unverifiable without DNA. This CDR3 is built from 15 residues. Germline V CDR1 and CDR2: SEHNR, FQNEAQ (reference sequence). The CDR3 protein is CASSLQGNSYNEQFF.

The chain employs TRBV10-3 and TRBJ2-3; TCRdb proposes TRBD1, but this gene call is untestable without DNA. The germline CDR1 and CDR2 sequences are ENHRY and SYGVKD. The CDR3 runs to 18 residues. CDR3 region: CAISDKFGDTSSTDTQYF.

This rearrangement joins TRBV4-3 to TRBJ2-1; TCRdb's D gene call, TRBD2, goes unchecked for lack of DNA. Germline-derived CDR1 and CDR2 are LGHNA and YSLEER. The CDR3 totals 16 residues. The chain's CDR3 is CASSQDAGTSLDEQFF.